This paragraph covers one T cell receptor beta chain sequence. Its antigen is not identified. The length of the CDR3 is 14 residues. CDR1 is ENHRY and CDR2 is SYGVKD in the germline V gene. Trimming left V 3 bases short and J 3 bases short, with 9 bases between. This specimen comes from a study of T cell repertoires in cytomegalovirus infection. On the study more broadly: Both recently identified HLA-C-restricted and well-studied HLA-B-restricted CMV epitopes were used in the study. A matching HLA type, together with CMV infection, was signaled by public TCR beta signatures.

Study-wide results and caveats: Cumulative frequency (of public TCR beta family members) identified carriers of CMV plus the relevant HLA.

TCRdb passed the reads through MiXCR, listing each CDR3 protein once. The profile shows a few hundred thousand distinct CDR3 sequences, almost 40% of them singletons. The chain carries TRBV10-3 and TRBJ1-5; no reliable D call. This specimen was cultured PBMCs, taken from culture after CMV antigen stimulation. The source of this sequence is a human donor in good health (CMV status not recorded). Some clones in this sample may be carry-over from other donors' samples. The CDR3: CAISETVPNQPQHF. The CDR3 DNA reads TGTGCCATCAGTGAAACGGTCCCCAATCAGCCCCAGCATTTT.